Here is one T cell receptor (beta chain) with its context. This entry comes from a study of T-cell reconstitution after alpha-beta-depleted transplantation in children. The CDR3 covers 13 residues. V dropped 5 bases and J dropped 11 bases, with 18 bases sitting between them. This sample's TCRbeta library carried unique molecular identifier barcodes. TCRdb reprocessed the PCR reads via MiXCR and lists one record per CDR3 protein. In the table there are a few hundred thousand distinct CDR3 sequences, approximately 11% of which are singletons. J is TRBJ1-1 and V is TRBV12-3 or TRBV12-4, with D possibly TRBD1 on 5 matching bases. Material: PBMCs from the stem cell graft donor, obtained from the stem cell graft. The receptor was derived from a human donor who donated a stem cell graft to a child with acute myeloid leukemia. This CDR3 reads CASSGLGHPVAFF. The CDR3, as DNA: TGTGCCAGCAGTGGTCTCGGACACCCGGTGGCTTTCTTT.